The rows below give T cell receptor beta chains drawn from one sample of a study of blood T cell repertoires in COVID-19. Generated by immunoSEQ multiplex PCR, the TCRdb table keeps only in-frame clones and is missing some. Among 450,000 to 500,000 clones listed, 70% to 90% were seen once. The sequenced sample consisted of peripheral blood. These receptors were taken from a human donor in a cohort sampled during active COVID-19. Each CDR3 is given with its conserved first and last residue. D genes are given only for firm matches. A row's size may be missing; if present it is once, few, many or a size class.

CSASSGYKNIQYF,TGCAGTGCTAGTAGCGGTTACAAAAACATTCAGTACTTC,13,NA,NA,TRBJ2-4,TRBV20-1
CASNLGQGPNSPLHF,TGCGCCAGCAACCTCGGACAGGGGCCGAATTCACCCCTCCACTTT,15,TRBD1,NA,TRBJ1-6,TRBV5-1
CASSAGEGQATGNTIYF,TGTGCCAGCAGCGCGGGGGAGGGACAGGCTACTGGAAACACCATATATTTT,17,TRBD1,NA,TRBJ1-3,TRBV9
CASSEWGGRDTEAFF,TGTGCCAGCAGTGAATGGGGAGGGAGGGACACTGAAGCTTTCTTT,15,NA,NA,TRBJ1-1,TRBV25-1
CASSGDGTGFDEQYF,TGTGCCAGCAGCGGCGACGGGACAGGGTTCGACGAGCAGTACTTC,15,TRBD1,NA,TRBJ2-7,TRBV9
CASSPTSGYHNEQFF,TGTGCCAGCTCCCCGACTAGCGGGTACCACAATGAGCAGTTCTTC,15,TRBD2,few,TRBJ2-1,TRBV7-9
CASRAGTATNEKLFF,TGCGCCAGCAGAGCCGGGACAGCAACTAATGAAAAACTGTTTTTT,15,TRBD1,NA,TRBJ1-4,TRBV10-1
CASSHMRGSTDTQYF,TGTGCCAGTAGCCATATGAGGGGGAGCACAGATACGCAGTATTTT,15,NA,NA,TRBJ2-3,TRBV19
CATSNPNTPYEQYF,TGTGCCACCAGTAATCCGAACACCCCCTACGAGCAGTACTTC,14,NA,NA,TRBJ2-7,TRBV24-1
CASSPRDSGNTGELFF,TGTGCCAGCAGCCCTCGGGATAGCGGGAACACCGGGGAGCTGTTTTTT,16,NA,NA,TRBJ2-2,TRBV9
CASSIDTEAFF,TGTGCCAGCAGTATAGACACTGAAGCTTTCTTT,11,NA,NA,TRBJ1-1,TRBV2
CASSEAYRAFNQPQHF,TGTGCCAGCAGTGAAGCGTACAGGGCCTTCAATCAGCCCCAGCATTTT,16,NA,NA,TRBJ1-5,TRBV2
CAWSRGKPGELFF,TGTGCCTGGAGTAGGGGGAAACCCGGGGAGCTGTTTTTT,13,NA,NA,TRBJ2-2,TRBV30
CASGLAGVSGELFF,TGTGCCAGCGGACTAGCGGGAGTGTCCGGGGAGCTGTTTTTT,14,TRBD2,NA,TRBJ2-2,TRBV28
CASSYADSYEQYF,TGCGCCAGCAGCTACGCGGACTCCTACGAGCAGTACTTC,13,NA,few,TRBJ2-7,TRBV5-1
CASSFKGATGSYEQYF,TGTGCCAGCAGCTTCAAGGGAGCTACCGGGAGCTACGAGCAGTACTTC,16,NA,NA,TRBJ2-7,TRBV5-6
CASSLRQGYNEQFF,TGTGCCAGCAGCCTCCGACAGGGATACAATGAGCAGTTCTTC,14,TRBD1,NA,TRBJ2-1,TRBV7-3
CASSLPSGIMSGELFF,TGTGCCAGCAGCTTACCTAGCGGGATCATGTCCGGGGAGCTGTTTTTT,16,TRBD2,NA,TRBJ2-2,TRBV7-3
CASSITDTQYF,TGTGCCAGCAGTATCACAGATACGCAGTATTTT,11,NA,NA,TRBJ2-3,TRBV5-4
CASSAGGHQPQHF,TGTGCCAGCTCTGCGGGGGGGCATCAGCCCCAGCATTTT,13,NA,NA,TRBJ1-5,TRBV18
CASSRDLTANYGYTF,TGCGCCAGCAGCCGAGACTTGACAGCTAACTATGGCTACACCTTC,15,NA,NA,TRBJ1-2,TRBV4-3
CASSYSTTGYYQPQHF,TGTGCCAGCAGTTACTCAACCACAGGGTACTATCAGCCCCAGCATTTT,16,NA,NA,TRBJ1-5,TRBV6-2/TRBV6-3
CASSLVTDNSPLHF,TGCGCCAGCAGCCTGGTGACAGATAATTCACCCCTCCACTTT,14,NA,NA,TRBJ1-6,TRBV5-1
CASSLFRVQIEKLFF,TGTGCCAGCAGTTTATTCAGGGTTCAAATTGAAAAACTGTTTTTT,15,NA,NA,TRBJ1-4,TRBV28
CASSPPISGRAGEQYF,TGTGCCAGCTCACCACCAATAAGCGGGAGGGCTGGGGAGCAGTACTTC,16,TRBD2,NA,TRBJ2-7,TRBV18
CASSRGNSGNTIYF,TGTGCCAGCAGCAGGGGGAACTCTGGAAACACCATATATTTT,14,TRBD1,NA,TRBJ1-3,TRBV25-1
CASSFGANYGYTF,TGTGCCAGCAGTTTCGGGGCTAACTATGGCTACACCTTC,13,NA,NA,TRBJ1-2,TRBV12-3/TRBV12-4
CAISATRSNEQFF,TGTGCCATCAGTGCTACTAGAAGCAATGAGCAGTTCTTC,13,NA,once,TRBJ2-1,TRBV10-3
CASSQDRDRRHSGNTIYF,TGCGCCAGCAGCCAAGACCGGGACAGGCGACACTCTGGAAACACCATATATTTT,18,TRBD1,NA,TRBJ1-3,TRBV4-3
CASRTTGASPLHF,TGTGCCAGCAGAACTACAGGAGCTTCACCCCTCCACTTT,13,NA,NA,TRBJ1-6,TRBV7-9